This T cell receptor beta chain is drawn from a study of beta chain features in type 1 diabetes. Study results and caveats: Since sequencing was performed on cDNA, cells with high TCR expression could be over-represented.

Investigators reverse transcribed all isolated RNA, so they sequenced expressed TCRB transcripts. This table comes from immunoSEQ multiplex PCR, and its TCRdb copy is limited to in-frame clones, with some not included. The sample contains some 900,000 clones, roughly 16% of which appear only once. This CDR3 has 17 amino acids. Germline V gene data show CDR1 as KGHSH and CDR2 as LQKENI. The J segment lost 0 bases and the V segment lost 5 bases, leaving 7 bases of the junction unmatched. As concerns this clone: Its antigen is currently unknown.

Material: naive CD4+ T cells from blood. The chain is built from TRBV18 and TRBJ1-5; 10 positions match TRBD1. The receptor comes from a woman aged 18-30 years in good health. The CDR3 is CASSETGGLRSNQPQHF. As DNA, the CDR3 is TGTGCCAGCTCAGAGACAGGGGGCCTTCGTAGCAATCAGCCCCAGCATTTT.